This TCR beta chain emerged from a study of blood T cells in healthy people across ages. Then a second PCR, running roughly 7 to 11 cycles, was carried out with a sample-barcoded 5' primer and a J-beta primer mix. TCRdb reanalysed the 5' RACE reads using MiXCR and keeps one entry per CDR3 protein. The sample has 850,000 to 1,100,000 distinct CDR3 sequences; less than 45% are singletons. Study-level results: A strong correlation between TCR beta diversity and naive T cell percentage was seen. Researchers said unsorted PBMCs prevented a conclusive naive versus antigen-experienced comparison. Estimates based on one million T cells were treated as lower bounds.

This clonotype was recorded a few times. What it binds is not known. CDR1 is SGDLS and CDR2 is YYNGEE in the germline V gene. This CDR3 is built from 16 residues. The V gene lost 0 bases and the J gene lost 4 bases, with 14 bases spanning the gap. This clonotype was sampled from a man aged 18-30 years in good health. Sequencing input: blood. The genes are TRBV9 and TRBJ2-1, with a tentative D call TRBD2 (5 bases). DNA for the CDR3: TGTGCCAGCAGCGTAGGAGGGTGGGCCCTATACAATGAGCAGTTCTTC. Protein product: CASSVGGWALYNEQFF. The full variable domain, rest sourced from reference TRBV9 and TRBJ2-1, is DSGVTQTPKHLITATGQRVTLRCSPRSGDLSVYWYQQSLDQGLQFLIQYYNGEERAKGNILERFSAQQFPDLHSELNLSSLELGDSALYFCASSVGGWALYNEQFFGPGTRLTVL.